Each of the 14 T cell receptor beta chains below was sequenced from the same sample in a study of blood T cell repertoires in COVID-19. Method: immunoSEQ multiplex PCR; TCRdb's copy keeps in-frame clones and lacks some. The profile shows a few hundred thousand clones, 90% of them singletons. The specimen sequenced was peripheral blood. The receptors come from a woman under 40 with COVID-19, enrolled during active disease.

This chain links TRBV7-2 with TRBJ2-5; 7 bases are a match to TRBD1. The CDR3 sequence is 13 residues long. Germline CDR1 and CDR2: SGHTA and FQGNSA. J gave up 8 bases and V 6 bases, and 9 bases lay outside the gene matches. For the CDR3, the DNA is TGTGCCAGCAGGTCGGGTCGGACAGGCACCCAGTACTTC. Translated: CASRSGRTGTQYF.

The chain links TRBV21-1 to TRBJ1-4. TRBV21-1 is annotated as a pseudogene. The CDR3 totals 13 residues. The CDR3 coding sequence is TGTGCCAATTGGAGGGGCGCTAATGAAAAACTGTTTTTT. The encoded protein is CANWRGANEKLFF.

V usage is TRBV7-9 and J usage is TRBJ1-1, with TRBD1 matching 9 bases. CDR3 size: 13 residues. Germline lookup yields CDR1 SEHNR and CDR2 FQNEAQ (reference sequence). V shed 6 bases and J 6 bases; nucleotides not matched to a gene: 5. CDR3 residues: CASSWDRDAEAFF. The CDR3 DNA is TGTGCCAGCAGTTGGGACAGGGACGCTGAAGCTTTCTTT.

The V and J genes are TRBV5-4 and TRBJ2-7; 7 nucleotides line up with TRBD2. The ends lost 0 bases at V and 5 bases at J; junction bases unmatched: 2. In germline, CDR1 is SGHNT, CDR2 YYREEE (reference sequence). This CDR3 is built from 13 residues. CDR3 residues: CASSLGGRDEQYF. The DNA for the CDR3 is TGTGCCAGCAGCTTGGGAGGGAGGGACGAGCAGTACTTC.

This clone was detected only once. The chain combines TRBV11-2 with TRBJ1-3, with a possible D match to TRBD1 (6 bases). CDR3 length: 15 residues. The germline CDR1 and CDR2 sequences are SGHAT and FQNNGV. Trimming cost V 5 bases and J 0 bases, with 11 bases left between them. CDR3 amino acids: CASSLRGPSGNTIYF. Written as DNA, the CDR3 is TGTGCCAGCAGCCTCAGGGGCCCCTCTGGAAACACCATATATTTT.

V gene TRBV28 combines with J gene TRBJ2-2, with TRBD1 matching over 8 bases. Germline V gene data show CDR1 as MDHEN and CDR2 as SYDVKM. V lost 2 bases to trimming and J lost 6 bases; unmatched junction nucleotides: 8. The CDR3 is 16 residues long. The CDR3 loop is CASSLARGRFPGELFF. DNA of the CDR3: TGTGCCAGCAGTTTAGCCAGGGGGCGATTTCCCGGGGAGCTGTTTTTT.

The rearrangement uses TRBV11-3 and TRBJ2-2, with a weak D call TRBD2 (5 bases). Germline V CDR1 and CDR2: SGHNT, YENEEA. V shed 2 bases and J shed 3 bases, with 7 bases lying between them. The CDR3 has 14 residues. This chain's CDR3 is CASSLRGDTGELFF. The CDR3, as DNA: TGTGCCAGCAGCTTACGGGGTGACACCGGGGAGCTGTTTTTT.

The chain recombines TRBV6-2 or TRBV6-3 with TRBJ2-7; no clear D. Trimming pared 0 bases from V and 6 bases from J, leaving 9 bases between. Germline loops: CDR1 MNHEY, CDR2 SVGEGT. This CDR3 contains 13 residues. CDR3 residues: CASSYSLAAEQYF. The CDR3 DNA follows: TGTGCCAGCAGTTACTCCCTTGCGGCCGAGCAGTACTTC.

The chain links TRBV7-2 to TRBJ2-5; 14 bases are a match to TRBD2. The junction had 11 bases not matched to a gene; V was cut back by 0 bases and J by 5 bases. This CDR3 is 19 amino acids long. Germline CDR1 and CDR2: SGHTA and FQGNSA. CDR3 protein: CASSLAGLAGGRLWETQYF. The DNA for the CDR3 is TGTGCCAGCAGCTTAGCAGGACTAGCGGGAGGCCGACTATGGGAGACCCAGTACTTC.

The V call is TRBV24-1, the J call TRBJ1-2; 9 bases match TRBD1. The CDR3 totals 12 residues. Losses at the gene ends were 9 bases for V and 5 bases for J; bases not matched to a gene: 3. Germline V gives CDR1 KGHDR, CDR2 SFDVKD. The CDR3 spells CATGDRGYGYTF. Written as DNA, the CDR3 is TGTGCCACCGGCGACAGGGGGTATGGCTACACCTTC.

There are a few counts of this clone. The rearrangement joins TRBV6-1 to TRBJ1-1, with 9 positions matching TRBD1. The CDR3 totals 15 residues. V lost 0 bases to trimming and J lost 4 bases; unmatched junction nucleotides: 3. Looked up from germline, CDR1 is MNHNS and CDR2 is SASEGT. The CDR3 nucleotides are TGTGCCAGCAGTGAAGCGGAGGACAGGGGCACTGAAGCTTTCTTT. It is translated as CASSEAEDRGTEAFF.

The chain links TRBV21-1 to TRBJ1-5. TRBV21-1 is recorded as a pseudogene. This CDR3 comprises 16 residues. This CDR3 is CASSKAGGGVNQPQHF. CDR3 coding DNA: TGTGCCAGCAGCAAAGCGGGAGGAGGAGTCAATCAGCCCCAGCATTTT.

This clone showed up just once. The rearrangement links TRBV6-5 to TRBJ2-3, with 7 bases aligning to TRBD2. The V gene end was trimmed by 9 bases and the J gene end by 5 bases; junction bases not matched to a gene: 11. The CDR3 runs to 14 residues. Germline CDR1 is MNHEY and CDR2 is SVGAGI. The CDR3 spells CASHGAGALDTQYF. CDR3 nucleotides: TGTGCCAGTCACGGGGCGGGAGCTCTAGATACGCAGTATTTT.

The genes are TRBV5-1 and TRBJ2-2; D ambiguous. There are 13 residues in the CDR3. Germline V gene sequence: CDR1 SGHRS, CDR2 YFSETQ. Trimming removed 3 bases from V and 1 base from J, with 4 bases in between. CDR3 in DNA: TGCGCCAGCAGCTCCTTGAACACCGGGGAGCTGTTTTTT. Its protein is CASSSLNTGELFF.